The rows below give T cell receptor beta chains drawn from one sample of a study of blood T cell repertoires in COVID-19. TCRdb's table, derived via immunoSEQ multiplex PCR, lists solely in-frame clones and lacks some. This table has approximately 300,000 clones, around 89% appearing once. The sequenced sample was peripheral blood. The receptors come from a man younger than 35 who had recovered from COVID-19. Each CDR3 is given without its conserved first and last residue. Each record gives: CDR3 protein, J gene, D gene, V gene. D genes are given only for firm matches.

ASSSIAQETQY TRBJ2-5 - TRBV7-8
ATSSGASHLYNSPLH TRBJ1-6 - TRBV15
ASSVGQGYEQY TRBJ2-7 TRBD1 TRBV27
ASSLGPTQY TRBJ2-5 - TRBV12-3/TRBV12-4
ATIGVTEQY TRBJ2-7 - TRBV27
ASSIDGPGGIAFNQPQH TRBJ1-5 - TRBV19
ASSQDPTGLSANTGELF TRBJ2-2 - TRBV4-3
ASSQEGKGQGVYNEQF TRBJ2-1 TRBD1 TRBV3-1/TRBV3-2
ASSPLLGQMNTEAF TRBJ1-1 TRBD1 TRBV2
ASRRDRAVEKLF TRBJ1-4 TRBD1 TRBV7-2
ASSRQDYNEQF TRBJ2-1 - TRBV4-1
ASSLGGPGTSYNEQF TRBJ2-1 - TRBV5-1
ASSPGQGINEQF TRBJ2-1 - TRBV5-4
ASSPQAGLGTGELF TRBJ2-2 - TRBV4-1
ASSYTGRGNTEAF TRBJ1-1 - TRBV6-5
ASSLRTSGSSSYNEQF TRBJ2-1 TRBD2 TRBV7-8
ASSRAGGNTEAF TRBJ1-1 - TRBV6-5
ASSLLETQY TRBJ2-3 - TRBV25-1
ASRLGISTEAF TRBJ1-1 - TRBV6-5
ASGSKNRAYEQY TRBJ2-7 - TRBV21-1
ASSQNRGDTQY TRBJ2-3 TRBD1 TRBV14
ASSIVGGASEAF TRBJ1-1 - TRBV19
ASFEGYGYT TRBJ1-2 - TRBV12-3/TRBV12-4
ASSLSYTEAF TRBJ1-1 - TRBV12-3/TRBV12-4
ASSIPTSTGAMY TRBJ2-3 - TRBV19
SVARQGADYNEQF TRBJ2-1 TRBD1 TRBV29-1
ASSLISGTKNIQY TRBJ2-4 - TRBV7-3
ASSDHRVYEQY TRBJ2-7 - TRBV25-1
ASSQGVTPYEQY TRBJ2-7 - TRBV3-1/TRBV3-2
ASSEASRTGGFTEAF TRBJ1-1 TRBD1 TRBV25-1
ASSSNRQGSTDTQY TRBJ2-3 TRBD1 TRBV6-6
ASSPGTQGVFYEQY TRBJ2-7 - TRBV9
ASSPGGGAGELF TRBJ2-2 TRBD2 TRBV7-2
ASSTRQNTEAF TRBJ1-1 - TRBV7-9
ASSYVQYNSPLH TRBJ1-6 - TRBV6-6
ASSHPGQALYEQY TRBJ2-7 TRBD1 TRBV6-2/TRBV6-3
ASSFRATEAF TRBJ1-1 - TRBV6-2/TRBV6-3
ASRERTGATEAF TRBJ1-1 TRBD1 TRBV2
ASSPTGSVDQPQH TRBJ1-5 - TRBV18
ASRMEGAYEQY TRBJ2-7 - TRBV6-5
ASSQYVGEQY TRBJ2-7 - TRBV3-1/TRBV3-2
AISENRGDEKLF TRBJ1-4 TRBD1 TRBV10-3
ASSSPTSGPTDTQY TRBJ2-3 TRBD2 TRBV7-9
ASSTGTGPYEQY TRBJ2-7 TRBD1 TRBV25-1
ASSYTGEGTEAF TRBJ1-1 - TRBV6-5
ASSSLSGANVLT TRBJ2-6 - TRBV7-3
ASSLPGSSYNEQF TRBJ2-1 - TRBV11-3
ASSPSQGTYYGYT TRBJ1-2 TRBD1 TRBV9
ATRKGDEKLF TRBJ1-4 - TRBV5-1
SASLSGIGTEAF TRBJ1-1 - TRBV20-1
ASSGGTGNEQF TRBJ2-1 TRBD1 TRBV7-2
ALTGGAGELF TRBJ2-2 - TRBV19
AWKGGSSFEAF TRBJ1-1 - TRBV30
ASSFQREPPDTQY TRBJ2-3 TRBD2 TRBV5-4
ASSLTSGRDTDTQY TRBJ2-3 TRBD2 TRBV5-1